The sequence of this TCR beta chain was determined in a study of radiotherapy plus CTLA-4 blockade in lung cancer. About the study: 15% to 20% of enrolled patients responded objectively, and about 30% had disease control.

CDR1 is MRHNA, CDR2 SNTAGT, per germline. The CDR3 contains 16 residues. V lost 0 bases, J lost 6 bases, and 7 bases stayed unmatched. Assay: immunoSEQ multiplex PCR; the TCRdb copy retains only in-frame clones and omits some. The sample includes tens of thousands of clones, around 87% of them seen just once. The sequenced sample was peripheral blood, obtained from a patient treated with radiotherapy plus ipilimumab. The clonotype comes from a human donor with non-small cell lung cancer that progressed on radiotherapy plus ipilimumab. The V gene is TRBV6-4, the J gene TRBJ2-3, with 9 positions matching TRBD2. The CDR3 DNA reads as TGTGCCAGCAGTGACTCACCGGGACTAGCAACCGATACGCAGTATTTT. It translates to CASSDSPGLATDTQYF.